The 17 T cell receptor beta chains listed next were all sequenced from one sample in a study of Ad26.COV2.S vaccination and SARS-CoV-2 variants (TCRdb year 2021). The library was produced with the immunoSEQ multiplex PCR assay. This immuneACCESS table, as held by TCRdb, lists in-frame sequences with V and J called but not all clones. Of the missing ones, under half trace to an unresolved V gene in checked studies; the others have no known cause. The sample contains 400,000 to 500,000 clones, about 88% of them found a single time. The ten biggest clones cover roughly 2.5% of the sample. Explained via the paper, the treatment or condition label denotes: roughly 20 received Ad26.COV2.S at low or high dose, single or two shots; several received placebo; per-sample allocation not given. For vaccine and placebo recipients, the sequenced repertoires came from samples collected on day 63 after the first injection.

Material: peripheral blood, obtained in a trial of Ad26.COV2.S vaccine versus placebo. The receptors here all came from a person aged 18-65 years who received the Ad26.COV2.S COVID-19 vaccine or a placebo.

J is TRBJ1-2 and V is TRBV25-1; TRBD1 might be the D (5 bases). Germline CDR1 reads MGHDK; CDR2 reads SYGVNS. CDR3 size: 12 residues. V was pared by 6 bases and J by 8 bases, with 13 bases between. The CDR3 spells CASSTGYGGYTF. In DNA, the CDR3 is TGTGCCAGCAGCACAGGATATGGAGGCTACACCTTC.

The chain recombines TRBV23-1 with TRBJ2-2, with 9 bases matching TRBD1. TRBV23-1 belongs to the ORF category, with a function that is uncertain. The CDR3 is 17 amino acids. Losses at the gene ends were 2 bases for V and 5 bases for J; bases not matched to a gene: 9. The CDR3 protein is CASSQRAGTGSTGELFF. The CDR3 coding sequence is TGCGCCAGCAGTCAACGCGCCGGGACAGGGTCAACCGGGGAGCTGTTTTTT.

The genes are TRBV7-2 and TRBJ1-3; D call uncertain. The germline V and J ends were trimmed by 3 bases and 2 bases, with 8 bases remaining between them. The CDR3 loop spans 14 amino acids. From germline, CDR1 is SGHTA and CDR2 FQGNSA. DNA for the CDR3: TGTGCCAGCAGCTTGGGGATAACTGGAAACACCATATATTTT. Translation: CASSLGITGNTIYF.

V gene TRBV13 combines with J gene TRBJ2-2; 12 bases align to TRBD1. Germline CDR1 reads PRHDT; CDR2 reads FYEKMQ (reference sequence). Trimming took 4 bases from V and 6 from J; bases not matched to a gene: 6. This CDR3 is built from 16 residues. CDR3 amino acids: CASSWWDRGQAGELFF. CDR3 coding DNA: TGTGCCAGCAGCTGGTGGGACAGGGGGCAGGCCGGGGAGCTGTTTTTT.

V is TRBV7-3 and J is TRBJ1-1; D is unclear. Germline V gives CDR1 SGHTA, CDR2 FQGTGA. The CDR3 covers 13 residues. The V and J ends lost 2 bases and 3 bases respectively, with 7 bases between them. The CDR3 sequence is CASSLDGYTEAFF. CDR3 nucleotide sequence: TGTGCCAGCAGCTTAGACGGCTACACTGAAGCTTTCTTT.

This clone was detected only once. The chain carries TRBV28 and TRBJ2-1, with D perhaps matching TRBD1 (5 bases). Germline V CDR1 and CDR2: MDHEN, SYDVKM. V was pared by 3 bases and J by 0 bases, with 9 bases between. This CDR3 contains 15 residues. The CDR3 sequence: CASSLAGYSYNEQFF. In DNA, the CDR3 is TGTGCCAGCAGTTTGGCAGGGTACTCCTACAATGAGCAGTTCTTC.

This clone was seen a single time. This chain connects TRBV9 to TRBJ2-3; perhaps TRBD2 as D (6 bases). V lost 0 bases and J lost 2, with 13 bases in between. This CDR3 region has 16 residues. Germline loops: CDR1 SGDLS, CDR2 YYNGEE. CDR3 in DNA: TGTGCCAGCAGCGTAGAACCTAGACTAGTCACAGATACGCAGTATTTT. This encodes CASSVEPRLVTDTQYF.

The chain links TRBV19 to TRBJ2-1, with D perhaps matching TRBD1 or TRBD2 (5 bases each). V was pared by 5 bases and J by 7 bases, with 18 bases between. CDR3 length equals 15 residues. The V gene's germline CDR1 is LNHDA and CDR2 SQIVND (reference sequence). The CDR3 DNA reads TGTGCCAGTAGTGCTGGGATATGGGGGAGAAATGAGCAGTTCTTC. This codes for CASSAGIWGRNEQFF.

This clone has only one observation. This chain uses TRBV4-2 with TRBJ2-3; the D gene is possibly TRBD2 (7 bases). V was clipped by 4 bases and J by 5 bases, with 25 bases between them. Germline V gene data show CDR1 as LGHNA and CDR2 as YNFKEQ. The CDR3 extends over 18 amino acids. Written as DNA, the CDR3 is TGTGCCAGCAGCCTCCCTGGGGGGGCTAGCGTTGGGGAAGATACGCAGTATTTT. The encoded protein is CASSLPGGASVGEDTQYF.

The chain has TRBV5-4 and TRBJ1-2; D is unclear. From germline, CDR1 is SGHNT and CDR2 YYREEE (reference sequence). V lost 0 bases and J 8 bases, leaving 8 bases between the germline ends. The CDR3 is 12 amino acids. CDR3 in amino acids: CASSLVGDGYTF. The CDR3 DNA sequence: TGTGCCAGCAGCTTGGTTGGCGACGGCTACACCTTC.

V gene TRBV7-2 combines with J gene TRBJ2-1; D gene uncertain. Germline CDR1 is SGHTA and CDR2 is FQGNSA. The CDR3 spans 14 residues. The V end lost 0 bases, the J end lost 4 bases, and 7 bases lay between the germline ends. The CDR3 DNA is TGTGCCAGCAGCTTAGCCCTTCGTTACAATGAGCAGTTCTTC. Its protein is CASSLALRYNEQFF.

CDR3 sequence reads: CASSRTEGETEAFF. The CDR3 bases are TGTGCCAGCAGTCGGACCGAGGGGGAAACTGAAGCTTTCTTT. The rearrangement links TRBV6-5 to TRBJ1-1; TRBD1 might be the D (6 bases). The CDR3 sequence is 14 residues long. Germline CDR1 MNHEY, CDR2 SVGAGI. Trimming removed 5 bases at V and 5 bases at J, with 15 bases between.

This clone has only one observation. The V gene is TRBV5-4, the J gene TRBJ1-2; TRBD1 matches at 9 bases. The V and J ends lost 4 bases and 6 bases, in that order; junction bases with no gene match: 4. Germline loops: CDR1 SGHNT, CDR2 YYREEE (reference sequence). The CDR3 is made up of 13 amino acids. The CDR3: CASSIRDRDGYTF. The CDR3 DNA reads TGTGCCAGCAGCATCCGGGACAGGGATGGCTACACCTTC.

The rearrangement joins TRBV6-6 to TRBJ1-5; D unresolved. V lost 6 bases, J lost 1 base, and 4 bases lay in between. Germline V gene lookup returns CDR1 MNHNY and CDR2 SVGAGI (reference sequence). This CDR3 is 12 amino acids long. CDR3 coding DNA: TGTGCCAGCAGGTCCAGCAATCAGCCCCAGCATTTT. Amino acid sequence: CASRSSNQPQHF.

This chain joins TRBV2 and TRBJ2-3, with TRBD2 matching 10 bases. There are 15 residues in the CDR3. Trimming removed 4 bases from V and 6 bases from J; junction bases left unmatched: 7. Germline CDR1 reads SNHLY; CDR2 reads FYNNEI. This CDR3 is CASSGPSGRGDTQYF. CDR3 nucleotide sequence: TGTGCCAGCAGTGGACCCAGCGGGAGGGGTGATACGCAGTATTTT.

The rearrangement links TRBV5-4 to TRBJ2-3; a weak D match, TRBD2 (6 bases). V lost 1 base, J lost 0 bases, and 21 bases lay in between. The CDR3 runs 19 residues. CDR1 and CDR2 from the germline V gene are SGHNT and YYREEE (reference sequence). The CDR3 protein is CASSLKPGAIKTSTDTQYF. The CDR3 coding sequence is TGTGCCAGCAGCTTGAAGCCGGGAGCTATAAAAACTAGCACAGATACGCAGTATTTT.

This chain connects TRBV3-1 (or the pseudogene TRBV3-2) to TRBJ2-3; D may be TRBD2 (5 bases). Germline V gene data show CDR1 as LGHDT and CDR2 as YNNKEL (reference sequence). The CDR3 covers 15 residues. Trimming removed 4 bases from V and 2 bases from J, with 13 bases in between. The CDR3 here is CASSRASGYTDTQYF. As DNA, the CDR3 is TGTGCCAGCAGCCGCGCGAGCGGATACACAGATACGCAGTATTTT.